This TCR beta chain was obtained from a study of CD8 T cells in Susac syndrome. As for the study in general: Patients with Susac syndrome were, at the time of blood collection, therapy-naive, maintained on corticosteroids, or maintained on intravenous immunoglobulin alone.

Random hexamers primed reverse transcription of about 0.45 to 1 ug RNA. The method of amplification for TCR beta CDR3 was immunoSEQ multiplex PCR, covering 54 Vbeta and 13 Jbeta. MiXCR, applied by TCRdb to the immunoSEQ multiplex PCR reads, yields one record per CDR3 protein. The table shows tens of thousands of distinct CDR3 sequences, with 85% to 95% occurring only once. The germline V and J ends were trimmed by 3 bases and 3 bases, with 14 bases remaining between them. This CDR3 comprises 16 residues. Germline V gives CDR1 LNHNV, CDR2 YYDKDF (reference sequence). Findings and caveats of the study: Susac-specific public clones in total CD8+ repertoires numbered some 16; in CD8+ TEMRA repertoires, they numbered roughly 5.

Points on this clonotype: Its specificity is not known.

The genes are TRBV15 and TRBJ2-2; D remains unclear. The source material was CD8+ T cells from PBMCs. The clonotype comes from a human donor with Susac syndrome. In nucleotides, the CDR3 is TGTGCCACCAGCAGCCCGTACATGTCACACACCGGGGAGCTGTTTTTT. It encodes CATSSPYMSHTGELFF.